The 8 T cell receptor beta chains in this list originate from one sample, sequenced in a study of blood T cells in healthy people across ages. The use of a sample-barcoded 5' primer and a J-beta primer mix characterized a second PCR of about 7 to 12 cycles. Using its own MiXCR run on the 5' RACE reads, TCRdb lists one record per CDR3 protein. The sample holds approximately 1.5 million distinct CDR3 sequences, 42% seen once. The specimen sequenced was blood. All receptors come from a woman under 30 in good health.

In this sample, this clonotype turned up a few times. This chain links TRBV7-3 with TRBJ2-5; D uncertain. Judging by the DNA end, TRBJ2-7 fits better; the J call may be wrong. CDR1 is SGHTA and CDR2 is FQGTGA in the germline V gene. This CDR3 spans 13 amino acids. The CDR3 protein is CASSLTGPSEQYF. The CDR3 nucleotides read TGTGCCAGCAGCTTAACTGGGCCGAGCGAGCAGTACTTC.

This clonotype was found a few times. The chain couples TRBV7-8 to TRBJ1-6; no reliable D call. Germline V gene sequence: CDR1 SGHVS, CDR2 FQNEAQ. The V and J ends lost 5 bases and 6 bases respectively, with 11 bases between them. There are 14 residues in the CDR3. CDR3 nucleotides: TGTGCCAGCAGCCCCGGGCACCTTAATTCACCCCTCCACTTT. Translating gives CASSPGHLNSPLHF.

This clonotype has at least ten counts. The V call is TRBV12-3 or TRBV12-4, the J call TRBJ2-7; 8 nucleotides line up with TRBD2. J gave up 6 bases and V 1 base, and 5 bases lay outside the gene matches. This CDR3 has 14 residues. The CDR3 loop is CASSLGQGLGEQYF. CDR3 sequence (DNA): TGTGCCAGCAGTTTAGGTCAGGGACTAGGCGAGCAGTACTTC.

The chain links TRBV6-1 to TRBJ1-1; 8 bases agree with TRBD1. This CDR3 has 17 residues. Germline CDR1 and CDR2: MNHNS and SASEGT. V lost 8 bases, J lost 4 bases, and 18 bases stayed unmatched. This CDR3 is CASQGAQGAPWGTEAFF. The DNA of the CDR3 is TGTGCCAGCCAGGGGGCGCAGGGGGCTCCCTGGGGCACTGAAGCTTTCTTT.

This clonotype was seen only a few times. V is TRBV12-3 or TRBV12-4 and J is TRBJ1-4, with a tentative D call TRBD1 (5 bases). The V end lost 3 bases, the J end lost 0 bases, and 8 bases lay between the germline ends. The CDR3 is made up of 15 amino acids. The CDR3 coding sequence is TGTGCCAGCAGTTTCGCGGGGGCAACTAATGAAAAACTGTTTTTT. Translated: CASSFAGATNEKLFF.

This rearrangement joins TRBV28 to TRBJ1-2; 8 bases agree with TRBD1. The CDR3 sequence is 14 residues long. The V segment lost 6 bases and the J segment 4 bases; nucleotides outside the gene matches: 7. Per the germline V gene, CDR1 is MDHEN and CDR2 is SYDVKM. The CDR3 here is CASRADRGGYGYTF. The DNA for the CDR3 is TGTGCCAGCAGAGCAGACAGGGGAGGCTATGGCTACACCTTC.

The sample holds a few counts of this clonotype. The rearrangement uses TRBV12-3 or TRBV12-4 and TRBJ2-2; D may be TRBD1 (6 bases). The CDR3 is made up of 16 amino acids. Trimming removed 6 bases from V and 0 bases from J, with 14 bases in between. CDR3 in amino acids: CASSLGWDTNTGELFF. CDR3 sequence (DNA): TGTGCCAGCAGCCTAGGCTGGGACACGAACACCGGGGAGCTGTTTTTT.

The V call is TRBV4-2, the J call TRBJ1-1; the D gene is possibly TRBD1 (5 bases). CDR1 is LGHNA, CDR2 YNFKEQ, per germline. This CDR3 is 16 amino acids long. V gave up 1 base and J gave up 0 bases, with 12 bases separating them. For the CDR3, the DNA is TGTGCCAGCAGCCAAGTCGGACAAATCATGAACACTGAAGCTTTCTTT. Protein: CASSQVGQIMNTEAFF.